The clone carrying this T cell receptor beta chain was picked up many times. What it recognizes is unknown. In the same sample, other DNA sequences code for this CDR3. The entry originates in a study of cytomegalovirus exposure and HLA in healthy donors. Regarding the study as a whole: Among the most significant clusters, several appeared linked to common viral pathogens in a later analysis.

The CDR3 is made up of 14 amino acids. CDR1 is LNHDA, CDR2 SQIVND, per germline (reference sequence). V shed 6 bases and J 7 bases; nucleotides not matched to a gene: 6. A multiplex PCR was run with 60 Vbeta primers and 13 Jbeta primers. TCRdb's copy holds only in-frame clones and misses some; the assay was immunoSEQ multiplex PCR. The sample consists of 140,000 to 150,000 clones, more than 9.5% of them appearing once. Sequenced sample: PBMCs. The chain is built from TRBV19 and TRBJ1-4; 9 bases are shared with TRBD1. The receptor comes from a man aged 50-60 years in good health and CMV-seronegative. The CDR3 DNA is TGTGCCAGTAGAGAGACAGGGGGGGGTGAAAAACTGTTTTTT. Translation: CASRETGGGEKLFF. The full variable domain, completed using reference TRBV19 and TRBJ1-4, is DGGITQSPKYLFRKEGQNVTLSCEQNLNHDAMYWYRQDPGQGLRLIYYSQIVNDFQKGDIAEGYSVSREKKESFPLTVTSAQKNPTAFYLCASRETGGGEKLFFGSGTQLSVL.